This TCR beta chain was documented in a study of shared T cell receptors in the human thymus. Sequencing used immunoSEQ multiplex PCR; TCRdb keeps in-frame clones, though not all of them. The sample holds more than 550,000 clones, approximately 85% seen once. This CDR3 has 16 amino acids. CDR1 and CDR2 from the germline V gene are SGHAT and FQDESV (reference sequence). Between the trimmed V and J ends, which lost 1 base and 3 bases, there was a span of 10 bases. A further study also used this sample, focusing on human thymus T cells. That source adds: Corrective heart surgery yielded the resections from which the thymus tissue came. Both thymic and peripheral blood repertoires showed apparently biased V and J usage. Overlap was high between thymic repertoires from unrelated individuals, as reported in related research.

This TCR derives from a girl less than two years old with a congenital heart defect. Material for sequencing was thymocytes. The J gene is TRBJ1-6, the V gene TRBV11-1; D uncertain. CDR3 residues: CASSLGGLVYNSPLHF. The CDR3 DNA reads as TGTGCCAGCAGCTTAGGTGGCCTCGTCTATAATTCACCCCTCCACTTT.